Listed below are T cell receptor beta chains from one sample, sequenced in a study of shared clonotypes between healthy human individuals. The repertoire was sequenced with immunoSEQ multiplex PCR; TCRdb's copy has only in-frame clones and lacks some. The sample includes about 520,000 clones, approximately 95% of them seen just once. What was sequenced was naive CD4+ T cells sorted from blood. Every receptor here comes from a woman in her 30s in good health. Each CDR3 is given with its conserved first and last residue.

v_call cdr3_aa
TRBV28 CASSLVQGAAEAFF
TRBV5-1 CASSFTGGGDYGYTF
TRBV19 CASTRTGSYNEQFF
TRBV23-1 CASSQSRGAPDTQYF
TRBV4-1 CASSQQPSGTPYEQYF
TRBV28 CASTSGTSGYTF
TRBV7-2 CASSFIAGGQDTQYF
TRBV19 CASKPRGTGENTEAFF
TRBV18 CASSQTSGRLVEQYF
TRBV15 CATSRDNLGGRGTEAFF
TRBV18 CASRQAREEKLFF